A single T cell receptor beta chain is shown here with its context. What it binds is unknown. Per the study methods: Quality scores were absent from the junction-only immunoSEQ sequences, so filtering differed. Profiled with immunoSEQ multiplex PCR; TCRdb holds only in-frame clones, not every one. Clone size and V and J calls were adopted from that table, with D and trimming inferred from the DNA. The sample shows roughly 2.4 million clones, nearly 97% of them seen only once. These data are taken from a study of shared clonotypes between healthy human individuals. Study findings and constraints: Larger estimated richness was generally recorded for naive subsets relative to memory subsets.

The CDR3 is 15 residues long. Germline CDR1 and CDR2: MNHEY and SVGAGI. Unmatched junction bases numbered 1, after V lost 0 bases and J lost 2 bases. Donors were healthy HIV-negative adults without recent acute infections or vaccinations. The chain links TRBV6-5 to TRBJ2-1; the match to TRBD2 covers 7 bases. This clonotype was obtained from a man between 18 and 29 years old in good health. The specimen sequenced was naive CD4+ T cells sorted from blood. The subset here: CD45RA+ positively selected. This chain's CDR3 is CASSYSGTTYNEQFF. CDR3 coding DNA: TGTGCCAGCAGTTACTCGGGGACTACCTACAATGAGCAGTTCTTC.